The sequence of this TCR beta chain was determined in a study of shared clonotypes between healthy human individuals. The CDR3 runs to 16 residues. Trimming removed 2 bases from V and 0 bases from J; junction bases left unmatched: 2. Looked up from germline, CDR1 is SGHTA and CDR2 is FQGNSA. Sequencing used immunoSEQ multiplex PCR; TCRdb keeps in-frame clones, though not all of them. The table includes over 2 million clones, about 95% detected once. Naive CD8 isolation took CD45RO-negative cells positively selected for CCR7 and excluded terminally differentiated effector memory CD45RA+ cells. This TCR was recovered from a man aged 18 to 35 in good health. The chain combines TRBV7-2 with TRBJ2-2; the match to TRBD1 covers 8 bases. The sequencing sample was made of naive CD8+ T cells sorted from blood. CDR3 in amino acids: CASSLSTGANTGELFF. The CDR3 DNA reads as TGTGCCAGCAGCTTATCGACAGGGGCGAACACCGGGGAGCTGTTTTTT.